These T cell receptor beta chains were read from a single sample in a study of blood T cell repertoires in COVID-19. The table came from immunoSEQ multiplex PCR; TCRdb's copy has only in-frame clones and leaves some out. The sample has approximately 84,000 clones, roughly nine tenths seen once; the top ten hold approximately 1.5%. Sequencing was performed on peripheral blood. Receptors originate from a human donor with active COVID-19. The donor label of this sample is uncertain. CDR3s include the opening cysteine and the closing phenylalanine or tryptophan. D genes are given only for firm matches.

CDR3 protein: CASSELHTGATYGYTF; J gene: TRBJ1-2; D gene: TRBD1; CDR3 length: 16; V gene: TRBV6-1
CDR3 protein: CASSLAGFANTGELFF; J gene: TRBJ2-2; D gene: -; CDR3 length: 16; V gene: TRBV5-5
CDR3 protein: CASLELKGGPNTEAFF; J gene: TRBJ1-1; D gene: TRBD1; CDR3 length: 16; V gene: TRBV27
CDR3 protein: CASSLGRTSTDTQYF; J gene: TRBJ2-3; D gene: -; CDR3 length: 15; V gene: TRBV5-4
CDR3 protein: CASSVAGRDTEAFF; J gene: TRBJ1-1; D gene: -; CDR3 length: 14; V gene: TRBV9
CDR3 protein: CASSTSVLANNEQFF; J gene: TRBJ2-1; D gene: -; CDR3 length: 15; V gene: TRBV19
CDR3 protein: CASSLEAFYEQYF; J gene: TRBJ2-7; D gene: -; CDR3 length: 13; V gene: TRBV5-1
CDR3 protein: CASSQRRGSYGYTF; J gene: TRBJ1-2; D gene: -; CDR3 length: 14; V gene: TRBV3-1/TRBV3-2
CDR3 protein: CASSQSDRGLGNTIYF; J gene: TRBJ1-3; D gene: TRBD1; CDR3 length: 16; V gene: TRBV27
CDR3 protein: CASSLRGPGIQETQYF; J gene: TRBJ2-5; D gene: -; CDR3 length: 16; V gene: TRBV7-3
CDR3 protein: CASSEREKENSPLHF; J gene: TRBJ1-6; D gene: -; CDR3 length: 15; V gene: TRBV25-1
CDR3 protein: CASTNGGTGGIEAFF; J gene: TRBJ1-1; D gene: TRBD1; CDR3 length: 15; V gene: TRBV19
CDR3 protein: CASRRYRDNEQFF; J gene: TRBJ2-1; D gene: -; CDR3 length: 13; V gene: TRBV27
CDR3 protein: CASGLTSGGAAELFF; J gene: TRBJ2-2; D gene: TRBD2; CDR3 length: 15; V gene: TRBV2
CDR3 protein: CVSQGAYEQYF; J gene: TRBJ2-7; D gene: TRBD1; CDR3 length: 11; V gene: TRBV28
CDR3 protein: CASSELGRAYEQYF; J gene: TRBJ2-7; D gene: TRBD2; CDR3 length: 14; V gene: TRBV25-1
CDR3 protein: CASSPKSTGGAYNEQFF; J gene: TRBJ2-1; D gene: TRBD1; CDR3 length: 17; V gene: TRBV18
CDR3 protein: CASKQQGRPNTGELFF; J gene: TRBJ2-2; D gene: -; CDR3 length: 16; V gene: TRBV7-2
CDR3 protein: CASSRDRNSPLHF; J gene: TRBJ1-6; D gene: TRBD1; CDR3 length: 13; V gene: TRBV28
CDR3 protein: CASSAGPNSPLHF; J gene: TRBJ1-6; D gene: -; CDR3 length: 13; V gene: TRBV10-1
CDR3 protein: CASSPGTGGGNTIYF; J gene: TRBJ1-3; D gene: TRBD1; CDR3 length: 15; V gene: TRBV18
CDR3 protein: CASSLGFGLEIYEQYF; J gene: TRBJ2-7; D gene: TRBD2; CDR3 length: 16; V gene: TRBV7-6
CDR3 protein: CASDSGTRNTGELFF; J gene: TRBJ2-2; D gene: -; CDR3 length: 15; V gene: TRBV6-5
CDR3 protein: CASRKTGTGGYTF; J gene: TRBJ1-2; D gene: TRBD1; CDR3 length: 13; V gene: TRBV6-4
CDR3 protein: CASSTHRTGNEQFF; J gene: TRBJ2-1; D gene: TRBD1; CDR3 length: 14; V gene: TRBV19
CDR3 protein: CASRAPGGPYTF; J gene: TRBJ1-2; D gene: -; CDR3 length: 12; V gene: TRBV11-2
CDR3 protein: CASSRTAHRGLEETQYF; J gene: TRBJ2-5; D gene: TRBD1; CDR3 length: 17; V gene: TRBV19
CDR3 protein: CASSLIPGLAHEQYF; J gene: TRBJ2-7; D gene: TRBD2; CDR3 length: 15; V gene: TRBV3-1/TRBV3-2
CDR3 protein: CASSGGTGNEQFF; J gene: TRBJ2-1; D gene: -; CDR3 length: 13; V gene: TRBV9
CDR3 protein: CASSLAAQANTEAFF; J gene: TRBJ1-1; D gene: -; CDR3 length: 15; V gene: TRBV5-4
CDR3 protein: CASSSPGGTGFYEQYF; J gene: TRBJ2-7; D gene: -; CDR3 length: 16; V gene: TRBV7-9
CDR3 protein: CASSGTENGYTF; J gene: TRBJ1-2; D gene: -; CDR3 length: 12; V gene: TRBV9
CDR3 protein: CASSFDRGGTDTQYF; J gene: TRBJ2-3; D gene: TRBD1; CDR3 length: 15; V gene: TRBV5-6
CDR3 protein: CASSPDGQAAYEQYF; J gene: TRBJ2-7; D gene: TRBD1; CDR3 length: 15; V gene: TRBV5-1
CDR3 protein: CASSEGQYTEAFF; J gene: TRBJ1-1; D gene: -; CDR3 length: 13; V gene: TRBV6-1
CDR3 protein: CASSIGRRRSSYNEQFF; J gene: TRBJ2-1; D gene: -; CDR3 length: 17; V gene: TRBV19
CDR3 protein: CASSLQTGTGQPQHF; J gene: TRBJ1-5; D gene: TRBD1; CDR3 length: 15; V gene: TRBV7-2
CDR3 protein: CASSLEQGVYEQYF; J gene: TRBJ2-7; D gene: -; CDR3 length: 14; V gene: TRBV5-1
CDR3 protein: CASSLGGGTGEETQYF; J gene: TRBJ2-5; D gene: TRBD1; CDR3 length: 16; V gene: TRBV27
CDR3 protein: CATSRDPHGTDTQYF; J gene: TRBJ2-3; D gene: -; CDR3 length: 15; V gene: TRBV15
CDR3 protein: CASSPAGGFRNTQYF; J gene: TRBJ2-3; D gene: TRBD1; CDR3 length: 15; V gene: TRBV27
CDR3 protein: CASRGQTTAQETQYF; J gene: TRBJ2-5; D gene: TRBD1; CDR3 length: 15; V gene: TRBV2
CDR3 protein: CASSSYFRAGVGNQPQHF; J gene: TRBJ1-5; D gene: -; CDR3 length: 18; V gene: TRBV27
CDR3 protein: CASSLPTGGYEQYF; J gene: TRBJ2-7; D gene: TRBD1; CDR3 length: 14; V gene: TRBV5-6